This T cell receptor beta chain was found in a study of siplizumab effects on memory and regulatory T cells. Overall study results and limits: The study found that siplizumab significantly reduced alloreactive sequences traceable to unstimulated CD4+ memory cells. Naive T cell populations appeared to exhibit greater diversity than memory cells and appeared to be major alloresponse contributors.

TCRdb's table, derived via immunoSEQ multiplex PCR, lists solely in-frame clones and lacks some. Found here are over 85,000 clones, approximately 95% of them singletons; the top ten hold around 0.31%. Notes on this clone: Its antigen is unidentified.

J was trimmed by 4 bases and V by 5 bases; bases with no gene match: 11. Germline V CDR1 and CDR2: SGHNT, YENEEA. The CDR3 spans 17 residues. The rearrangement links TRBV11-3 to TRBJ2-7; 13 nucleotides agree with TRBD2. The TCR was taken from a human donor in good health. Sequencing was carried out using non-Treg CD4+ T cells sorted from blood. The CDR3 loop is CASSPRLAGGVVYEQYF. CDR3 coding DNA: TGTGCCAGCAGCCCCCGACTAGCGGGAGGTGTGGTATACGAGCAGTACTTC.